This TCR beta chain emerged from a study of cytomegalovirus exposure and HLA in healthy donors (TCRdb year 2017). With respect to the entire study: An earlier analysis of some 550 of the donors reported 250 to 300 Gb of sequence data and around 110 million unique TCR beta sequences from approximately 180 million T cells. An early release covering approximately 600 HLA-typed donors comprised about 310 gigabases of sequencing data and 65 million to 100 million unique TCR sequences. The genetic ancestry cluster associated with self-reported Caucasian donors included 80% to 90% of the roughly 400 genotyped donors. The aim of the study was to test whether cataloging public T cell receptors could identify signatures of past pathogen exposure. The study used immunosequencing to profile the T cell repertoires of 600 to 850 subjects and linked those repertoires to cytomegalovirus serostatus. Along with the approximately 700-subject first cohort, a separate validation cohort of over a hundred different subjects was used. To predict cytomegalovirus infection status, the study combined high-throughput TCR immunosequencing, statistical association of individual TCRs with disease status, and machine learning. In a later analysis, previously published TCR beta repertoires from about 640 donors were re-analyzed and high-resolution HLA genotyping was added so that TCR occurrence patterns could be studied. Rather than drawing on any new phenotypic data, the later analysis identified candidate immune exposures from TCR beta sequences and the way those sequences occurred across donors. To decide whether each TCR beta V gene segment behaved as functional or pseudogenic, an earlier analysis of 587 of the donors relied on high-throughput TCR beta sequencing. Donor age, sex, ethnicity and CMV serostatus were collected together with the repertoire data. In a later genetic analysis, genome-wide SNP genotypes for about 55% of the roughly 670 donors were used, and that subset was treated as a discovery cohort. Every repertoire in the discovery cohort had been generated on one and the same sequencing platform. Both class I and class II loci were covered by HLA typing, at four-digit resolution. Typing coverage varied by locus: roughly 620-640 donors for A, B, C, DRB1 and DQB1; roughly 510 for DQA1; over 600 for DPA1; around 490 for DPB1. Five DR-DQ haplotypes were treated as single units for association and clustering because of strong linkage in the cohort. On average, roughly 250,000 unique TCR beta nucleotide sequences were sequenced per donor among fewer than 500 genotyped donors of the cohort, with 15% to 20% of those sequences being non-productive.

Concerning this clone itself: This clone's antigen is unknown. Nothing much larger sits one base from this clone, and base qualities are not available.

V loses 5 bases, J loses 6 bases, and the germline ends lie 10 bases apart. CDR1 and CDR2 are read off the germline V gene (reference sequence) as SEHNR and FQNEAQ. The CDR3 has 13 amino acids, counting the end cysteine and phenylalanine. Kept here is only the CDR3 DNA, which spans 39 bases and is read in frame from base 1. The cohort consisted of 600 to 700 healthy bone marrow donors. Cohort members were all nominally healthy when sampled, although unrecorded immune exposures were likely present. The donor tested CMV seronegative and was one of the 352 seronegative cohort members. A peripheral blood sample was collected from each donor, and TCR beta sequencing was performed on peripheral blood mononuclear cells. Genomic DNA extraction from the blood cell samples was performed with the Qiagen DNeasy Blood Extraction Kit. Preparation of the library involved the immunoSEQ multiplex PCR assay. A mixture of 60 forward primers for TCR Vbeta segments and 13 reverse primers for TCR Jbeta segments was used in the multiplex PCR. The CDR3 region of rearranged TCR beta genes was amplified from genomic DNA with a multiplex PCR assay. On the Illumina HiSeq System, the amplified TCR beta libraries were sequenced as 87-base-pair reads. Turning to the authors' computational methods: A later analysis tallied some 79 million unique TCR beta chains across the 700 or so repertoires, and 10 million to 11 million of those chains were shared by two or more donors. Raw reads were error-corrected and collapsed into unique sequences with a nearest-neighbor algorithm that merged closely related sequences to remove PCR and sequencing errors. To assign V, D and J gene segments, CDR3 sequences were aligned to IMGT reference sequences. Each retained sequence needed at least a six-nucleotide match to both a V gene segment and a J gene segment. Rearrangements were called productive when the CDR3 lacked stop codons and stayed in frame with V and J; all others were non-productive. Following IMGT convention, CDR3 was defined as the stretch from the second conserved V-encoded cysteine to the conserved J-encoded phenylalanine. The earlier analysis of about 610 of the donors excluded any sequence lacking an unambiguous match to a single V gene segment. An earlier analysis of 550 to 650 of the donors classified V segments as functional when productive rearrangements were above 56.7% and as segregating when the standard deviation between donors was above 5%. A statistical classification framework was developed to diagnose cytomegalovirus status using the catalog of TCR beta chain sequences. V and J gene assignment, in a later analysis, came from comparing TCR nucleotide sequences with IMGT/GENE-DB human TR gene sequences. The TCRdist pipeline was used in a later analysis to assign CDR3 sequences and most-parsimonious VDJ recombination scenarios. A later analysis defined each TCR beta chain by its CDR3 amino acid sequence plus V-gene family, and excluded reads lacking a unique V-gene family. A later analysis removed 600 or so highly shared, low-generation-probability nucleotide sequences to deal with suspected cross-contamination and a sequencing artifact. A later analysis calculated a clonal expansion index for each public chain from normalized within-repertoire ranks of inferred template counts. Generation probabilities in a later analysis came from a VDJ recombination model fitted to out-of-frame rearrangements, and those results were checked against IGoR. A later analysis scored TCR-TCR, TCR-HLA and TCR-CMV co-occurrence with hypergeometric tests, applying a repertoire-size bias correction to TCR pairs. False discovery rates were estimated in a later analysis by permuting HLA or CMV assignments 20 times. In a later analysis, co-occurring TCRs were grouped using DBSCAN, with TCRdist sequence similarity added in when clustering inside HLA-allele-positive subsets. Co-occurrence clustering excluded repertoires with fewer than 30,000 or more than 120,000 public chains, plus five with anomalous nucleotide sharing. Entries here come from immuneACCESS through TCRdb and include only in-frame sequences with V and J called. Some clones fail to appear in such tables; in the studies checked, an unresolved V gene covers under half of the shortfall, and the cause of the remainder is unknown. From that table come the V and J calls and clone size; the DNA was used to work out D and trimming. The table for this sample lists 130,000 to 150,000 clones; roughly 80% of them were counted only once. Together, the top ten hold about 4.4% of the sample.

Broad study findings and their caveats: The study listed 164 TCR beta chains as associated with cytomegalovirus. In an earlier analysis of about 540 of the donors, most TCR beta V segments were observed in productive rearrangements about 87% or about 30% of the time, broadly matching IMGT annotations. While some public TCRs were present in many individuals, most TCR sequences turned up only very rarely across donors. A further reported finding was that TCR beta sequences accurately predicted the HLA-A and HLA-B alleles for most subjects in the first cohort. A later analysis found that TCR association rates varied across HLA loci, with DRB1 alleles showing the most associated TCRs and HLA-C alleles the fewest. In a later analysis, HLA-associated TCR beta chains were found to be more clonally expanded and to have lower generation probabilities than equally common non-associated chains. According to the authors, the approach could potentially be generalized to other disease states and immunological phenotypes. A cluster of highly shared sequence variants was judged likely to be a technical artifact of the sequencing pipeline. According to a later analysis, parvovirus B19, influenza, CMV and Epstein-Barr virus appeared linked to several top co-occurrence clusters. Cytomegalovirus status was reported to be diagnosed by the classifier with high specificity and sensitivity in both the original and validation cohorts. In a later analysis, most CMV-associated TCR beta chains were found to appear HLA-restricted, with HLA associations seemingly driven largely by CMV exposure. A later analysis associated about 18,000 TCR beta sequences with specific HLA alleles at a false discovery rate of 0.05. The cohort was sequenced for TCR beta chains only, and without alpha or paired-chain data the features that could be detected were limited. For the cohort, immune exposure information was limited to CMV serostatus. Linkage disequilibrium might explain the correlated functional status among segregating V segments, but an unknown experimental factor could not be excluded. When HLA alleles, especially DR and DQ, strongly co-occurred, TCR associations were difficult to assign to individual alleles. Because HLA typing was missing for some donors at each locus, association tests included only the typed subset. About 17 rarely observed V segments, including chromosome 9 orphons, were excluded from the earlier analysis of approximately 600 of the donors because counts were too low. In a later genetic analysis, a missense DCLRE1C variant was associated with V-gene and J-gene trimming of TCR beta chains, and the association was replicated in an independent cohort. In a later genetic analysis, fewer N-insertions in productive TCRs were reported among donors in an Asian-associated ancestry cluster than the approximately 630-donor mean. Presence/absence analyses assumed roughly uniform sequencing depth across donors, an assumption that may not hold. Some IMGT-functional V segments, including TRBV6-2 and TRBV6-3, could not be distinguished by the 87-base-pair reads and were therefore excluded. In vitro tests confirmed that three of the cytomegalovirus-associated TCR beta chains recognize cytomegalovirus antigens.

The sequencing sample was made of PBMCs. The receptor's source is a man aged 40-50 years in good health and CMV-seronegative. This chain joins TRBV7-9 to TRBJ2-2, with no reliable assignment of the D segment. CDR3 reads: CASSPFSSGELFF. The sequenced DNA: TGTGCCAGCAGCCCCTTCTCTTCCGGGGAGCTGTTTTTT.